The sequence of this T cell receptor beta chain was determined in a study of blood T cell repertoires in COVID-19. For the study at large: Sample material is recorded as cDNA or gDNA derived from T cells, B-cell-depleted T cells, or PBMCs.

Per the original data handling: Quantification of nucleated cells was approximated via reference gene primer amplification. Sequenced by immunoSEQ multiplex PCR; TCRdb stores in-frame clones only, minus some. V, J and clone size reflect that table, while D and trimming were determined from the DNA. The profile shows approximately 200,000 clones, around 80% of them singletons. Patients from Seattle were sampled longitudinally, starting during active infection. This clone turned up a few times. This receptor was identified in a woman older than 75 with COVID-19, enrolled during active disease. The material sequenced was peripheral blood.

CDR3 DNA: TGTGCCAGCAGCCAAGAGGCAGGGGGCTACGAGCAGTACTTC. Translating it yields CASSQEAGGYEQYF. V gene TRBV4-2 combines with J gene TRBJ2-7; 7 positions agree with TRBD1. CDR3 length: 14 amino acids. J was trimmed by 3 bases and V by 0 bases; bases with no gene match: 2. Germline CDR1 LGHNA, CDR2 YNFKEQ.